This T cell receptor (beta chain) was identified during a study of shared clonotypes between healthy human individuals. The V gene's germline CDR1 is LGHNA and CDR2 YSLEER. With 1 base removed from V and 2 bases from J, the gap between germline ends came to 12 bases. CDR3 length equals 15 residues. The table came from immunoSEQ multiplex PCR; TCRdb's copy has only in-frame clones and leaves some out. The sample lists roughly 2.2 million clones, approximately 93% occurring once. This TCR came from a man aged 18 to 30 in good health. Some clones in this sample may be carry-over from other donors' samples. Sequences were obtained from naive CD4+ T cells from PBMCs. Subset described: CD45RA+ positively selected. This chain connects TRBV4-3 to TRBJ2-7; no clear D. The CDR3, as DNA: TGCGCCAGCAGCCAAGCGGCTCCCGGCCCCTACGAGCAGTACTTC. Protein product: CASSQAAPGPYEQYF.